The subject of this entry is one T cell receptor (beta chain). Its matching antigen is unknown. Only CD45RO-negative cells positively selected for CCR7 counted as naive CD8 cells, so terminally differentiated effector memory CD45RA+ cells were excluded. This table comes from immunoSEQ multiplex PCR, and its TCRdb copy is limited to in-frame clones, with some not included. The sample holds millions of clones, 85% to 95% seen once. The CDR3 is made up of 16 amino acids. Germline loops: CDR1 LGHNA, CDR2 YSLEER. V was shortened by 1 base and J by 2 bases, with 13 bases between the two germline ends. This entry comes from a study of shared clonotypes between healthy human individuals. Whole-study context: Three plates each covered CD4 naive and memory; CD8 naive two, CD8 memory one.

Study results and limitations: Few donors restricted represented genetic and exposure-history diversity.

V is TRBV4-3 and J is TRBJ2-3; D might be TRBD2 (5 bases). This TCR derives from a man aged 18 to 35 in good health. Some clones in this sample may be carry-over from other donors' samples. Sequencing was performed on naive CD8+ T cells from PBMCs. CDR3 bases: TGCGCCAGCAGCCAAGGACTGACTAAATACACAGATACGCAGTATTTT. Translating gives CASSQGLTKYTDTQYF.